Sequencing of this T cell receptor beta chain was carried out in a study of cytomegalovirus exposure and HLA in healthy donors. Notes on the study in general: Most TCR sequences were rare, but some public TCRs occurred in many donors.

A word on this clone: Its cognate antigen is unknown.

This CDR3 contains 16 residues. The germline V gene has CDR1 MNHEY and CDR2 SVGAGI. PCR used 60 Vbeta primers and 13 Jbeta primers. Sequenced by immunoSEQ multiplex PCR; TCRdb stores in-frame clones only, minus some. The data contain some 200,000 clones, around four fifths of them singletons. The V gene is TRBV6-5, the J gene TRBJ2-5, with TRBD1 matching over 7 bases. The J call may be faulty, since TRBJ2-7 better matches the DNA end. The receptor was derived from a boy aged 2 to 10 in good health and CMV-seronegative. Sequenced material: PBMCs. CDR3 in amino acids: CASSYSTGPAPYEQYF. In DNA, the CDR3 is TGTGCCAGCAGTTACTCGACAGGGCCGGCCCCCTACGAGCAGTACTTC.